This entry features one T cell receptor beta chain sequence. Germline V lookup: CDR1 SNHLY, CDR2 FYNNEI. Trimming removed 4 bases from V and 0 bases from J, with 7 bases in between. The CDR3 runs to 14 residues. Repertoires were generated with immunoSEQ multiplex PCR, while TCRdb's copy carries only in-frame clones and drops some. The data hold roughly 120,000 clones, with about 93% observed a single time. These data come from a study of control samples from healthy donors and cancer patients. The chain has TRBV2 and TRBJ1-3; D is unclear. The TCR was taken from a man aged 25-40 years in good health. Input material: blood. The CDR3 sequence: CASSGRFSGNTIYF. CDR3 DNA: TGTGCCAGCAGTGGACGGTTCTCTGGAAACACCATATATTTT.